A single sample gave rise to the 12 T cell receptor beta chains below, sequenced in a study of blood T cell repertoires in COVID-19. The repertoire was sequenced with immunoSEQ multiplex PCR; TCRdb's copy has only in-frame clones and lacks some. The sample contains more than 300,000 clones, roughly 91% of which appear only once. The specimen was PBMCs or T cells enriched from blood (not recorded which). The receptors shown here come from a woman aged 25 to 39 who had recovered from COVID-19.

The gene calls are TRBV7-2 and TRBJ1-5, with 9 bases identical to TRBD1. From germline, CDR1 is SGHTA and CDR2 FQGNSA. The CDR3 runs to 15 residues. The trim removed 5 bases at V and 4 bases at J, leaving 6 bases unmatched. The CDR3 protein is CASSPRTGENQPQHF. CDR3 nucleotide sequence: TGTGCCAGCAGCCCACGGACAGGGGAGAATCAGCCCCAGCATTTT.

The chain recombines TRBV27 with TRBJ2-7; D not certain. Trimming left V 5 bases short and J 2 bases short, with 7 bases between. CDR1 MNHEY and CDR2 SMNVEV come from the germline V gene (reference sequence). This CDR3 spans 12 amino acids. The CDR3 coding sequence is TGTGCCAGCAGTGCACACCCCTACGAGCAGTACTTC. Its protein product is CASSAHPYEQYF.

The chain recombines TRBV6-2 or TRBV6-3 with TRBJ2-3; 13 bases are shared with TRBD2. The CDR3 runs to 17 residues. The V gene end was trimmed by 2 bases and the J gene end by 5 bases; junction bases not matched to a gene: 7. In germline, CDR1 is MNHEY, CDR2 SVGEGT. The CDR3 DNA sequence: TGTGCCAGCAGTTACCCACTAGCGGGAGGGCCCGGAGATACGCAGTATTTT. This codes for CASSYPLAGGPGDTQYF.

This clone was seen more than once but under ten times. The V and J genes are TRBV27 and TRBJ2-1, with 9 bases that match TRBD2. The trim removed 5 bases at V and 8 bases at J, leaving 10 bases unmatched. Looked up from germline, CDR1 is MNHEY and CDR2 is SMNVEV (reference sequence). CDR3 length equals 15 residues. The CDR3 loop is CASSPHSSGMDEQFF. The CDR3 DNA sequence: TGTGCCAGCAGTCCCCACTCTAGCGGGATGGATGAGCAGTTCTTC.

The rearrangement uses TRBV28 and TRBJ2-1; possibly TRBD2 for D (5 bases). CDR3 length equals 13 residues. Trimming removed 6 bases at V and 7 bases at J, with 13 bases between. Germline CDR1 is MDHEN and CDR2 is SYDVKM. The CDR3 nucleotides read TGTGCCAGCAGGATTCCCGCGGGTAATGAGCAGTTCTTC. Its translation is CASRIPAGNEQFF.

The gene calls are TRBV3-1 (or the pseudogene TRBV3-2) and TRBJ2-1, with 7 bases identical to TRBD1. The CDR3 spans 15 residues. Unmatched junction bases numbered 9, after V lost 3 bases and J lost 7 bases. Germline V CDR1 and CDR2: LGHDT, YNNKEL (reference sequence). CDR3 DNA: TGTGCCAGCAGCCAGCCGGACGACAGGGTAAATGAGCAGTTCTTC. This codes for CASSQPDDRVNEQFF.

V and J are TRBV5-1 and TRBJ2-3, with D perhaps TRBD2 (6 bases). CDR1 is SGHRS, CDR2 YFSETQ, per germline. The V and J ends lost 1 base and 4 bases respectively, with 16 bases between them. This CDR3 contains 16 residues. The CDR3 region is CASSLLVRDLADTQYF. The CDR3 nucleotides are TGCGCCAGCAGCTTGTTGGTGCGGGATTTAGCAGATACGCAGTATTTT.

This clone was counted a single time. This chain links TRBV27 with TRBJ1-1; 7 bases align to TRBD1. Per germline, CDR1 MNHEY and CDR2 SMNVEV (reference sequence). This CDR3 has 16 residues. With 5 bases clipped from V and 0 bases from J, the junction kept 9 bases outside the gene matches. The CDR3 here is CASSPSGGTMNTEAFF. In nucleotides, the CDR3 is TGTGCCAGCAGTCCTTCAGGGGGGACCATGAACACTGAAGCTTTCTTT.

This chain uses TRBV28 with TRBJ2-7; TRBD2 might be the D (5 bases). V was trimmed by 8 bases and J by 1 base, leaving 12 bases between them. The CDR3 sequence is 13 residues long. Germline CDR1 reads MDHEN; CDR2 reads SYDVKM. The CDR3 loop is CASGGLLSYEQYF. Here the CDR3 DNA reads TGTGCCAGCGGAGGACTCCTATCCTACGAGCAGTACTTC.

In this sample, this clone turned up once. The chain employs TRBV2 and TRBJ2-2; a weak D match, TRBD1 (5 bases). The germline CDR1 and CDR2 sequences are SNHLY and FYNNEI. The CDR3 has 13 residues. Trimming cost V 6 bases and J 7 bases, with 12 bases left between them. DNA of the CDR3: TGTGCCAGCAGGACCTGGGGCGGCGGGGAGCTGTTTTTT. Its translation: CASRTWGGGELFF.

The rearrangement joins TRBV5-8 to TRBJ2-3; maybe TRBD1 (6 bases). CDR3 length: 16 residues. The V end lost 4 bases, the J end lost 0 bases, and 15 bases lay between the germline ends. The germline CDR1 and CDR2 sequences are SGHTS and YDEGEE. The CDR3 sequence: CASSAWTVISTDTQYF. In DNA, the CDR3 is TGTGCCAGCAGCGCCTGGACAGTTATTAGCACAGATACGCAGTATTTT.

The J gene is TRBJ2-7, the V gene TRBV30; tentative D call: TRBD1 (6 bases). Trimming shortened V by 4 bases and J by 6 bases, and 22 bases separated the two germline ends. The CDR3 has 15 amino acids. Germline lookup yields CDR1 GTSNPN and CDR2 SVGIG (reference sequence). The chain's CDR3 is CAWTDSGDIRFEQYF. For the CDR3, the DNA is TGTGCCTGGACCGACTCAGGGGATATAAGGTTCGAGCAGTACTTC.